This T cell receptor (beta chain) was recorded in a study of blood T cell repertoires in COVID-19. Across the study: PBMCs, B-cell-depleted T cells, or T cells were the source of the cDNA or gDNA that made up the material.

This clone was counted once. Germline loops: CDR1 DFQATT, CDR2 SNEGSKA (reference sequence). The CDR3 loop spans 14 amino acids. J lost 5 bases, V lost 3 bases, and 6 bases had no gene match. In the authors' workflow: Using reference gene primer amplification, nucleated cell counts were estimated. Clones were read by immunoSEQ multiplex PCR, and TCRdb kept only the in-frame ones, dropping some. V, J and clone size reflect that table, while D and trimming were determined from the DNA. The table includes roughly 150,000 clones, about 85% detected once. The chain combines TRBV20-1 with TRBJ2-5, with 10 positions matching TRBD2. Sequencing was performed on peripheral blood. This clonotype originated in a woman in her 50s with COVID-19, enrolled during active disease. The CDR3 nucleotides read TGCAGTGCTAGTCCAGCGGGGGGGCTGGAGACCCAGTACTTC. It encodes CSASPAGGLETQYF.